These T cell receptor beta chains were read from a single sample in a study of blood T cell repertoires in COVID-19. Repertoires were generated with immunoSEQ multiplex PCR, while TCRdb's copy carries only in-frame clones and drops some. Of about 410,000 clones in the sample, 90% were seen once. Sequenced: PBMCs or T cells enriched from blood (not recorded which). These receptors came from a man aged 18 to 35 who had recovered from COVID-19. Each CDR3 is given with its conserved first and last residue. D genes are given only for firm matches. Size values are once, few and many counts, or a class for expanded clones, and some rows have none.

TRBV7-3,TRBD1,-,TRBJ2-1,TGTGCCAGCAGCAAAACCGGGACAGGAATTAAAAATGAGCAGTTCTTC,CASSKTGTGIKNEQFF
TRBV18,-,-,TRBJ1-1,TGTGCCAGCTCACCGGCCAACACTGAAGCTTTCTTT,CASSPANTEAFF
TRBV28,-,-,TRBJ2-7,TGTGCCTCGAGATCCCCACAGGGCGGTCTCGACGAGCAGTACTTC,CASRSPQGGLDEQYF
TRBV5-1,-,-,TRBJ2-1,TGCGCCAGCAGCTTTCGGGGCAATGAGCAGTTCTTC,CASSFRGNEQFF
TRBV2,-,-,TRBJ1-5,TGTGCCAGCATACGAGGGACTGAGGTTCATCAGCCCCAGCATTTT,CASIRGTEVHQPQHF
TRBV2,TRBD2,-,TRBJ2-7,TGTGCCAGCAGTGAGGGGACTAGCGGAGGCGGGCAGTACTTC,CASSEGTSGGGQYF
TRBV19,TRBD1,once,TRBJ1-1,TGTGCCACCCGGGACAGGGCCACTGAAGCTTTCTTT,CATRDRATEAFF
TRBV7-9,-,-,TRBJ2-3,TGTGCCAGCAGCATGTGGGACACGCCAGATACGCAGTATTTT,CASSMWDTPDTQYF
TRBV7-9,TRBD2,-,TRBJ2-7,TGTGCCAGCAGCTTAGCCGGGGGGTCCGAGCAGTACTTC,CASSLAGGSEQYF
TRBV2,-,-,TRBJ1-1,TGTGCCAGCAGTGCTCAGGGTTCAAGGAACACTGAAGCTTTCTTT,CASSAQGSRNTEAFF
TRBV3-1/TRBV3-2,TRBD1,-,TRBJ1-2,TGTGCCAGCAGCCAAGTAGGGGGCGAGAATGGCTACACCTTC,CASSQVGGENGYTF
TRBV4-1,TRBD1,-,TRBJ1-3,TGCGCCAGCAGCCAAAACCGGGACAGGGGCTCTGGAAACACCATATATTTT,CASSQNRDRGSGNTIYF
TRBV2,-,-,TRBJ1-4,TGTGCCATCGCTGGGCTGGGAGAGGGTGAAAAACTGTTTTTT,CAIAGLGEGEKLFF
TRBV4-2,TRBD2,-,TRBJ2-5,TGTGCCAGCAGCCAAGATGGGACTAGCGGGAGAGGTGAGACCCAGTACTTC,CASSQDGTSGRGETQYF
TRBV28,-,-,TRBJ2-1,TGTGCCAGCCTATTGAGCGGGACATACAATGAGCAGTTCTTC,CASLLSGTYNEQFF
TRBV3-1/TRBV3-2,TRBD1,-,TRBJ2-1,TGTGCCAGCAGCCGTCGACAGGGTTCCTACAATGAGCAGTTCTTC,CASSRRQGSYNEQFF